Included here is one T cell receptor (beta chain) sequence, with context. Its antigen remains unknown. Division of CD4+ cells produced a CD45RA+ naive subset and a CD45RA-negative memory subset. Sorted-subset replicate PCR reactions were performed with about 200 ng DNA, corresponding to tens of thousands of T cell genomes. Libraries were prepared by immunoSEQ multiplex PCR; TCRdb keeps only in-frame clonotypes and omits some of them. This sample has just over 2,000,000 clones, with 85% to 95% found just once. The data belong to a study of shared clonotypes between healthy human individuals. Whole-study results and caveats: When compared with the clonotypes that were shared by all four sorted-subset donors, the non-shared clonotypes turned out to have lower generation probabilities.

There are 13 residues in the CDR3. Germline-derived CDR1 and CDR2 are SNHLY and FYNNEI. Trimming removed 5 bases from V and 6 bases from J, with 11 bases in between. This receptor was taken from a man aged 18-30 years in good health. The chain joins TRBV2 to TRBJ1-5; no reliable D call. The sequencing input was naive CD4+ T cells sorted from blood. Subset meaning: CD45RA+ positively selected. The CDR3 loop reads CASSPGLFQPQHF. In DNA form, the CDR3 reads TGTGCCAGCAGTCCGGGCCTTTTTCAGCCCCAGCATTTT.